This entry describes one TCR beta chain. Its specific antigen is unknown. Per-base quality was not reported, and no clone a single base away is much larger than it. The data were produced on an Illumina HiSeq 1500. The public reads were reanalyzed by TCRdb: fastp trimming at Q25, MiXCR alignment, in-frame beta chains only. Rows with a matching CDR3 protein are joined into one entry that keeps the most common DNA and genes. The sample data list 900,000 to 950,000 distinct CDR3 sequences, and around 31% of these were observed just once. The top ten hold over 11% of the sample. Trimmed from V: 3 bases; trimmed from J: 6 bases; junction bases lacking a gene match: 13. Measured from the cysteine to the phenylalanine, the CDR3 is 17 residues long. CDR3 DNA only is kept here, 51 bases in frame from base 1. These data belong to a study of T cell repertoires in cytomegalovirus infection (dated by TCRdb to the late 2010s). Context from the whole study: The peptide stimulations were aimed at well-studied HLA-B-restricted epitopes as well as recently identified HLA-C-restricted CMV epitopes, whose presentation resists viral immunomodulation. Donor HLA type was relevant to the analysis, as public TCR beta signatures indicated carriage of CMV infection together with the matching HLA type.

The sample's treatment or condition label, in plain terms: in vitro stimulation with specific CMV peptide epitopes to enrich CMV-specific T cells. The paper as a whole reports these results and caveats: The ex vivo response was dominated by HLA-C-restricted CMV-specific TCR beta clonotypes, which also provided the single most frequent clonotype in two of eight donors. Cumulative frequency of public TCR beta family members discriminated carriers of CMV infection plus the relevant HLA type in this cohort and an independent roughly 330-donor cohort.

Sequencing was performed on cultured CD8+ T cells from PBMCs, taken from culture after CMV antigen stimulation. The clonotype originates from a human donor in good health (CMV status not recorded). Some clones in this sample may be carry-over from other donors' samples. The chain is assembled from TRBV12-3 or TRBV12-4 and TRBJ1-1; TRBD1 agrees with 10 junctional bases. The CDR3 protein is CASSFDRGPFLVSEAFF. The DNA sequence is TGTGCCAGCAGTTTTGACAGGGGGCCTTTCCTGGTCTCTGAAGCTTTCTTT.